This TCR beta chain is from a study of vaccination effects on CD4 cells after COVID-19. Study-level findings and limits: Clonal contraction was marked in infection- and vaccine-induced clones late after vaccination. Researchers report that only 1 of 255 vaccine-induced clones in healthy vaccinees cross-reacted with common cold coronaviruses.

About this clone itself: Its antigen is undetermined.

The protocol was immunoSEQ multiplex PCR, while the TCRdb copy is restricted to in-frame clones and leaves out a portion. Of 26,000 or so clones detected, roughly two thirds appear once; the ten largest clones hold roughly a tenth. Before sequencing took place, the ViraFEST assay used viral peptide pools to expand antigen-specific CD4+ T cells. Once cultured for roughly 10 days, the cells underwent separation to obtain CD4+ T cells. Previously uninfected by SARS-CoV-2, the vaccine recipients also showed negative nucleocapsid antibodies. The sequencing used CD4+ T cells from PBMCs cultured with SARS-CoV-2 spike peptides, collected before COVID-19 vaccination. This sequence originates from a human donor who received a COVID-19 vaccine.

The CDR3 reads CASSPDGGLTIYF. For the CDR3, the DNA is TGTGCCAGCTCACCGGATGGGGGACTAACCATATATTTT. The chain has TRBV18 and TRBJ1-3; D may be TRBD1 (5 bases). Germline CDR1 reads KGHSH; CDR2 reads LQKENI. The CDR3 is 13 amino acids. V lost 3 bases and J 10 bases, leaving 13 bases between the germline ends.